This TCR beta chain was profiled in a study of blood T cell repertoires in COVID-19. Overall study: Collection of acute and convalescent COVID-19 samples took place in the United States, Italy and Spain. Nucleic acid was either cDNA or gDNA, and it came from T cells, B-cell-depleted T cells, or PBMCs.

Generated by immunoSEQ multiplex PCR, the TCRdb table keeps only in-frame clones and is missing some. The top ten hold approximately 13% of the sample, which has fewer than 110,000 clones, over 75% seen once. The CDR3 runs to 14 residues. The germline V gene has CDR1 SGDLS and CDR2 YYNGEE. The V and J ends lost 0 bases and 10 bases respectively, with 14 bases between them. The V gene is TRBV9, the J gene TRBJ2-1; possibly TRBD2 for D (5 bases). Sequences were obtained from peripheral blood. The source is a human donor in a cohort sampled during active or convalescent COVID-19. Here the CDR3 DNA reads TGTGCCAGCAGCGTAGAGGGCGGACTCACAGAGCAGTTCTTC. It translates to CASSVEGGLTEQFF.